This TCR beta chain was observed in a study of OX40 agonist ivuxolimab in advanced cancers. This CDR3 is built from 17 residues. V was clipped by 5 bases and J by 1 base; unmatched bases: 12. Germline V gene sequence: CDR1 MDHEN, CDR2 SYDVKM. Libraries were prepared by immunoSEQ multiplex PCR; TCRdb keeps only in-frame clonotypes and omits some of them. The sample has over 50,000 clones; around 92% are singletons. This receptor was identified in an adult with an advanced solid tumor such as melanoma, head and neck, liver or kidney cancer. V usage is TRBV28 and J usage is TRBJ1-1; 8 bases are a match to TRBD1. The material sequenced was CD4+ or CD8+ T cells sorted from blood, taken in a trial of the OX40 agonist ivuxolimab. CDR3 loop: CASSTLFLGQGNTEAFF. The DNA of the CDR3 is TGTGCCAGCAGTACTCTTTTTTTAGGACAGGGGAACACTGAAGCTTTCTTT.